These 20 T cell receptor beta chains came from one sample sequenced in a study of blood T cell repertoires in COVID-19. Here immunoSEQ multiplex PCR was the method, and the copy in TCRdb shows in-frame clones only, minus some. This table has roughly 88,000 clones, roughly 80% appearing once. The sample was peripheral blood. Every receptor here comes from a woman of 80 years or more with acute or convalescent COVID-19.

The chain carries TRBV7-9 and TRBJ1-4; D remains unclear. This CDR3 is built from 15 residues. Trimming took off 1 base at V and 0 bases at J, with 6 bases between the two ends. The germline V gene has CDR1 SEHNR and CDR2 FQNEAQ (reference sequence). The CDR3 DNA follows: TGTGCCAGCAGCTTAGTACAAGCAACTAATGAAAAACTGTTTTTT. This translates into CASSLVQATNEKLFF.

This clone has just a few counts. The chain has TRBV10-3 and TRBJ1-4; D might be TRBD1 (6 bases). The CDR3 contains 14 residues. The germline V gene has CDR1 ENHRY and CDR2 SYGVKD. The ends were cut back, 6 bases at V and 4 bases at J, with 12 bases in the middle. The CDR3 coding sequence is TGTGCCATCAGCGATGACAGGTTTAATGAAAAACTGTTTTTT. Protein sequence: CAISDDRFNEKLFF.

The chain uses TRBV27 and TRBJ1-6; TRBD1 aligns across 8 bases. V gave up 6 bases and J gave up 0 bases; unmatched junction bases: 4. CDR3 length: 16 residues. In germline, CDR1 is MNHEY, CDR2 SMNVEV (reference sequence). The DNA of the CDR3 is TGTGCCAGCAGAGAGGACAGGGACTCCTATAATTCACCCCTCCACTTT. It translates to CASREDRDSYNSPLHF.

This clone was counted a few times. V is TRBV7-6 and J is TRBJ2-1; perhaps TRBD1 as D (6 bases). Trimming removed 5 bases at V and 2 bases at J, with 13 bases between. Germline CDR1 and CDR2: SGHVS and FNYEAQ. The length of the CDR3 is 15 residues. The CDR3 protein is CASSPTPGAYNEQFF. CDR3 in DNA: TGTGCCAGCAGCCCGACCCCAGGGGCCTACAATGAGCAGTTCTTC.

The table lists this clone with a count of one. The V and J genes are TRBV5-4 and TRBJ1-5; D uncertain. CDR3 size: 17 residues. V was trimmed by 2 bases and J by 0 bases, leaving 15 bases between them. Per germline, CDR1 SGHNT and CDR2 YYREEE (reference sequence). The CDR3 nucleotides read TGTGCCAGCAGCTTTAGCTCCGCAGCTTATAGCAATCAGCCCCAGCATTTT. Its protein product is CASSFSSAAYSNQPQHF.

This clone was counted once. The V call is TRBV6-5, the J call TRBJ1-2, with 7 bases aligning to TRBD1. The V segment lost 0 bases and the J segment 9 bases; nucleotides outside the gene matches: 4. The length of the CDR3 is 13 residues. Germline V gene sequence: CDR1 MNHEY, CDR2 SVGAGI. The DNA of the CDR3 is TGTGCCAGCAGTTACTCGACAGGGTCCAGCTACACCTTC. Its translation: CASSYSTGSSYTF.

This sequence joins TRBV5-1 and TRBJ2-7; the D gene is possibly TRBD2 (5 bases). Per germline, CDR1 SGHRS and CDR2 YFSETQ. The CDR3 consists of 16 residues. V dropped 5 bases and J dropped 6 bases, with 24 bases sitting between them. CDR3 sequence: CASRIDPGGLKGEQYF. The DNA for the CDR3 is TGCGCCAGCAGAATTGACCCCGGTGGACTGAAGGGCGAGCAGTACTTC. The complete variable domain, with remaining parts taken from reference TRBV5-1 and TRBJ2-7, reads KAGVTQTPRYLIKTRGQQVTLSCSPISGHRSVSWYQQTPGQGLQFLFEYFSETQRNKGNFPGRFSGRQFSNSRSEMNVSTLELGDSALYLCASRIDPGGLKGEQYFGPGTRLTVT.

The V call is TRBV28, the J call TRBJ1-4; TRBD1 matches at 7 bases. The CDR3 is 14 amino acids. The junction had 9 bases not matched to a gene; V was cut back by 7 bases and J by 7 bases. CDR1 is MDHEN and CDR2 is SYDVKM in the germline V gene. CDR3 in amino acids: CASMDRQGVEKLFF. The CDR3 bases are TGTGCCAGCATGGACCGGCAGGGGGTTGAAAAACTGTTTTTT.

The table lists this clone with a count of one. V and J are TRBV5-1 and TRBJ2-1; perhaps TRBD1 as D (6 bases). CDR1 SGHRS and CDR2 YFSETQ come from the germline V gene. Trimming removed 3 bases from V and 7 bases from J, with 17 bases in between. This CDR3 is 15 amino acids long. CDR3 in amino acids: CASSSTGSDLNEQFF. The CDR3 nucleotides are TGCGCCAGCAGCTCGACAGGATCGGACCTTAATGAGCAGTTCTTC.

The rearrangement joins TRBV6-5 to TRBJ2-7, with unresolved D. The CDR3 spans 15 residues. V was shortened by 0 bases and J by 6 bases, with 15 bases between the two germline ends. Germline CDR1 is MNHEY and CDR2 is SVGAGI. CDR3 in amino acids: CASSYSPGYSPEQYF. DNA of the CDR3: TGTGCCAGCAGTTACTCCCCAGGTTATAGTCCCGAGCAGTACTTC.

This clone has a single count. This CDR3 is CASRTSGGPTYNEQFF. The CDR3 bases are TGTGCCAGCAGGACTAGCGGGGGGCCTACGTACAATGAGCAGTTCTTC. The rearrangement links TRBV28 to TRBJ2-1; 13 positions match TRBD2. The germline V gene has CDR1 MDHEN and CDR2 SYDVKM. After removal of 6 bases from V and 4 bases from J, the junction contained 6 bases not matched to a gene. The CDR3 runs 16 residues.

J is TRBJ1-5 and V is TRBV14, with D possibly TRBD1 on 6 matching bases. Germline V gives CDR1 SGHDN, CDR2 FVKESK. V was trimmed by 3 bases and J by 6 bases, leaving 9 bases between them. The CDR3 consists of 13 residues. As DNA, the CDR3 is TGTGCCAGCAGCCAGCAACAGGGTCAGCCCCAGCATTTT. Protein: CASSQQQGQPQHF.

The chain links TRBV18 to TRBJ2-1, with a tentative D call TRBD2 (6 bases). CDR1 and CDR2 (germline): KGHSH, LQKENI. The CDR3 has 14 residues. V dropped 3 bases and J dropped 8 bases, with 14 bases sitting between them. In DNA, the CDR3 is TGTGCCAGCTCACCGCTGCGGGAAGGGTATGAGCAGTTCTTC. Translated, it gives CASSPLREGYEQFF.

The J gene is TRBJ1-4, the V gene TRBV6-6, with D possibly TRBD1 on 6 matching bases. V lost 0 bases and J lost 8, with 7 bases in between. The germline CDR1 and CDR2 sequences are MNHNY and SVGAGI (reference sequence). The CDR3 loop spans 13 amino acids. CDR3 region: CASSYSTGEKLFF. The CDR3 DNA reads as TGTGCCAGCAGTTACTCGACAGGCGAAAAACTGTTTTTT.

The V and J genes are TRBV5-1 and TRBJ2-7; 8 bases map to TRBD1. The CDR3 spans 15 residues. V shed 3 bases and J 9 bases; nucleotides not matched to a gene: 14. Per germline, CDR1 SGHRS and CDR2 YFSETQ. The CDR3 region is CASSSPGGGPQGQYF. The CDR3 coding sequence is TGCGCCAGCAGCTCGCCAGGGGGCGGTCCCCAGGGGCAGTACTTC. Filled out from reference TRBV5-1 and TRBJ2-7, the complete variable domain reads KAGVTQTPRYLIKTRGQQVTLSCSPISGHRSVSWYQQTPGQGLQFLFEYFSETQRNKGNFPGRFSGRQFSNSRSEMNVSTLELGDSALYLCASSSPGGGPQGQYFGPGTRLTVT.

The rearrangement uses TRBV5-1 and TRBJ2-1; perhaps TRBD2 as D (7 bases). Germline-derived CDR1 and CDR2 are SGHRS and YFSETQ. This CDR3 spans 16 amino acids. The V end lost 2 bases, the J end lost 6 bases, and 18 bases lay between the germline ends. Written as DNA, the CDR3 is TGCGCCAGCAGCTTTTTTTCACAGGGAGGGTCCAATGAGCAGTTCTTC. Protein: CASSFFSQGGSNEQFF.

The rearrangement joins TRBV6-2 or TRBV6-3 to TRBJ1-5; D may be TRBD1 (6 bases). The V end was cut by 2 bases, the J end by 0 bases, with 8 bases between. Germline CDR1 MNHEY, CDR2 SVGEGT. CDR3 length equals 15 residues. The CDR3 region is CASSYHRDSNQPQHF. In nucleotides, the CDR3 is TGTGCCAGCAGTTACCACAGGGATAGCAATCAGCCCCAGCATTTT.

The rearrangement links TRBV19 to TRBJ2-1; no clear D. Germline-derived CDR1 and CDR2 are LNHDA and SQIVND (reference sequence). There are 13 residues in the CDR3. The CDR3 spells CVTKAVGDNEQFF. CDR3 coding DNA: TGTGTTACTAAGGCGGTCGGAGACAATGAGCAGTTCTTC.

This CDR3 is CASRRDSNSPLHF. DNA of the CDR3: TGCGCCAGCCGAAGGGACAGTAATTCACCCCTCCACTTT. V and J are TRBV10-1 and TRBJ1-6; TRBD1 aligns across 7 bases. CDR1 is WNHNN, CDR2 SYGVQD, per germline (reference sequence). The junction had 4 bases not matched to a gene; V was cut back by 8 bases and J by 6 bases. The CDR3 has 13 amino acids.

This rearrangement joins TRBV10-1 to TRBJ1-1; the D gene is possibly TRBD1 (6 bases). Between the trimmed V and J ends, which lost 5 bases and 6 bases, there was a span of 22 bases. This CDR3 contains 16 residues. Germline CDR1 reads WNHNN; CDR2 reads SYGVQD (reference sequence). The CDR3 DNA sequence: TGCGCCAGCAGTCCCGGCGGGGGCAAAGGAATCTCTGAAGCTTTCTTT. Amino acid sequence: CASSPGGGKGISEAFF.